Presented here are 24 T cell receptor beta chains from one specimen sequenced in a study of T cell repertoires in cytomegalovirus infection. TCRdb used MiXCR to reprocess the reads, holding one entry per CDR3 protein. The sample has approximately 490,000 distinct CDR3 sequences, about 10% seen once. Sequenced sample: PBMCs. The source of these receptors is a human donor in good health (CMV status not recorded). Some clones in this sample may be carry-over from other donors' samples.

A remark on this clonotype: Being one base from a much bigger clone, this may be a read error. This chain uses TRBV2 with TRBJ1-4; 8 bases agree with TRBD1. This CDR3 has 17 amino acids. The trim removed 3 bases at V and 9 bases at J, leaving 15 bases unmatched. Germline loops: CDR1 SNHLY, CDR2 FYNNEI. In DNA form, the CDR3 reads TGTGCCAGCAGTGATTCCCGGGACAGGAGGCAAAGCAAAAAACTGTTTTTT. The encoded protein is CASSDSRDRRQSKKLFF. The full variable domain, rest sourced from reference TRBV2 and TRBJ1-4, is EPEVTQTPSHQVTQMGQEVILRCVPISNHLYFYWYRQILGQKVEFLVSFYNNEISEKSEIFDDQFSVERPDGSNFTLKIRSTKLEDSAMYFCASSDSRDRRQSKKLFFGSGTQLSVL.

This clonotype occurred many times. V and J are TRBV7-2 and TRBJ2-1, with TRBD2 identical over 8 bases. This CDR3 comprises 16 residues. Germline V gene data show CDR1 as SGHTA and CDR2 as FQGNSA. The V gene end was trimmed by 2 bases and the J gene end by 9 bases; junction bases not matched to a gene: 12. The CDR3 reads CASSLRVGGSGGEQFF. Written as DNA, the CDR3 is TGTGCCAGCAGCTTACGGGTGGGCGGGAGCGGGGGTGAGCAGTTCTTC.

This clonotype was counted a few times. V and J are TRBV11-2 and TRBJ1-4; TRBD1 agrees at 10 bases. CDR3 size: 17 residues. V shed 2 bases, J shed 8 bases, and the junction held 11 bases outside the gene matches. Germline-derived CDR1 and CDR2 are SGHAT and FQNNGV. The CDR3 protein is CASSLTGQGPLGEKLFF. Here the CDR3 DNA reads TGTGCCAGCAGCTTAACGGGACAGGGGCCCCTAGGGGAAAAACTGTTTTTT.

A few counts support this clonotype. The J gene is TRBJ1-4, the V gene TRBV20-1; D uncertain. Trimming pared 7 bases from V and 4 bases from J, leaving 16 bases between. CDR1 DFQATT and CDR2 SNEGSKA come from the germline V gene (reference sequence). This CDR3 spans 14 amino acids. CDR3 coding DNA: TGCAGTGTCCCTGACCCCATTGGTAATGAAAAACTGTTTTTT. It specifies CSVPDPIGNEKLFF.

This clonotype was counted at least ten times. The chain combines TRBV20-1 with TRBJ1-5, with D perhaps TRBD1 (6 bases). Germline-derived CDR1 and CDR2 are DFQATT and SNEGSKA (reference sequence). The CDR3 extends over 14 amino acids. V was clipped by 3 bases and J by 0 bases, with 9 bases between them. CDR3 sequence (DNA): TGCAGTGCTAGCGGGACAAATAGCAATCAGCCCCAGCATTTT. This sequence encodes CSASGTNSNQPQHF.

This clonotype was observed many times. V gene TRBV11-2 combines with J gene TRBJ2-6; D is uncertain. V was cut by 1 base and J by 1 base, with 11 bases left in between. CDR3 length: 17 amino acids. CDR1 is SGHAT, CDR2 FQNNGV, per germline. The CDR3 coding sequence is TGTGCCAGCAGCTTAGTCCGACGGTCTTCTGGGGCCAACGTCCTGACTTTC. Its translation: CASSLVRRSSGANVLTF. The whole variable domain, filled in from reference TRBV11-2 and TRBJ2-6, reads EAGVAQSPRYKIIEKRQSVAFWCNPISGHATLYWYQQILGQGPKLLIQFQNNGVVDDSQLPKDRFSAERLKGVDSTLKIQPAKLEDSAVYLCASSLVRRSSGANVLTFGAGSRLTVL.

This clonotype has more than one count but fewer than ten. V usage is TRBV6-5 and J usage is TRBJ1-1, with TRBD1 matching over 7 bases. The CDR3 runs 13 residues. The germline CDR1 and CDR2 sequences are MNHEY and SVGAGI. V was pared by 3 bases and J by 9 bases, with 7 bases of the junction left unmatched. The CDR3 nucleotides read TGTGCCAGCAGTTATTCCCAGGGGGGCCAAGCTTTCTTT. Translated: CASSYSQGGQAFF.

This clonotype was recorded many times. J is TRBJ1-1 and V is TRBV19; 7 nucleotides line up with TRBD1. J was trimmed by 1 base and V by 2 bases; bases with no gene match: 4. CDR1 LNHDA and CDR2 SQIVND come from the germline V gene (reference sequence). The CDR3 covers 15 residues. The CDR3 DNA follows: TGTGCCAGTAGTATATCCGACAGGGCGAACACTGAAGCTTTCTTT. This sequence encodes CASSISDRANTEAFF.

This clonotype was seen repeatedly, ten times or more. This sequence joins TRBV5-4 and TRBJ1-1; possibly TRBD1 for D (5 bases). Germline V gene data show CDR1 as SGHNT and CDR2 as YYREEE (reference sequence). With 3 bases removed from V and 1 base from J, the gap between germline ends came to 13 bases. CDR3 length: 15 residues. The CDR3 loop reads CASSYSTATNTEAFF. The CDR3, as DNA: TGTGCCAGCAGCTATTCGACAGCTACGAACACTGAAGCTTTCTTT.

V usage is TRBV5-1 and J usage is TRBJ2-7; 11 bases match TRBD2. The CDR3 loop spans 15 amino acids. Germline V gene sequence: CDR1 SGHRS, CDR2 YFSETQ. V trimming: 1 base; J trimming: 3 bases; junction bases outside the gene matches: 3. This CDR3 is CASSLLGTSGYEQYF. Written as DNA, the CDR3 is TGCGCCAGCAGCTTGTTGGGGACTAGCGGCTACGAGCAGTACTTC.

This clonotype was counted many times. This sequence joins TRBV5-5 and TRBJ1-3; no firm D call. With 4 bases removed from V and 4 bases from J, the gap between germline ends came to 15 bases. This CDR3 contains 15 residues. Germline CDR1 SGHKS, CDR2 YYEKEE (reference sequence). Here the CDR3 reads CASSHPPTEGNTIYF. CDR3 coding DNA: TGTGCCAGCAGCCATCCTCCGACGGAAGGAAACACCATATATTTT.

This clonotype was recorded many times. The genes are TRBV20-1 and TRBJ2-1; 8 nucleotides agree with TRBD1. The CDR3 spans 21 residues. The germline gives CDR1 DFQATT, CDR2 SNEGSKA (reference sequence). The V segment lost 1 base and the J segment 0 bases; nucleotides outside the gene matches: 20. The CDR3 DNA reads TGCAGTGCTAGAGCCCGCCGGGGACAGGTGGTAAGGCCCGGCTCCTACAATGAGCAGTTCTTC. Protein product: CSARARRGQVVRPGSYNEQFF.

This clonotype has ten or more counts. This chain uses TRBV28 with TRBJ2-6; D gene ambiguous. The V end lost 0 bases, the J end lost 1 base, and 4 bases lay between the germline ends. From germline, CDR1 is MDHEN and CDR2 SYDVKM. The CDR3 runs 15 residues. CDR3 DNA: TGTGCCAGCAGTTTATGGAATTCTGGGGCCAACGTCCTGACTTTC. Residues: CASSLWNSGANVLTF.

This clonotype was seen a few times. V gene TRBV20-1 combines with J gene TRBJ2-7; D is possibly TRBD2 (5 bases). From germline, CDR1 is DFQATT and CDR2 SNEGSKA (reference sequence). The CDR3 contains 16 residues. V lost 0 bases, J lost 3 bases, and 18 bases lay in between. Written as DNA, the CDR3 is TGCAGTGCTAGAGATAGGAGGAACAGCGTCCTCTACGAGCAGTACTTC. This translates into CSARDRRNSVLYEQYF.

This clonotype showed up many times. As DNA, the CDR3 is TGCAGCGTTGGTCGACAGACTAACTATGGCTACACCTTC. Protein: CSVGRQTNYGYTF. The chain uses TRBV29-1 and TRBJ1-2; a weak D match, TRBD1 (5 bases). This CDR3 region has 13 residues. Germline values: CDR1 SQVTM, CDR2 ANQGSEA. V lost 4 bases and J 0 bases, leaving 9 bases between the germline ends.

In its sample, this clonotype was seen many times. The chain has TRBV3-1 and TRBJ1-3; D unresolved. The germline V gene encodes CDR1 LGHDT and CDR2 YNNKEL (reference sequence). The CDR3 contains 12 residues. The V end lost 1 base, the J end lost 4 bases, and 2 bases lay between the germline ends. Here the CDR3 reads CASSQAGNTIYF. DNA of the CDR3: TGTGCCAGCAGCCAAGCCGGAAACACCATATATTTT.

This CDR3 is CASSQSAGGDRADLNTEAFF. In nucleotides, the CDR3 is TGCGCCAGCAGTCAATCGGCTGGGGGGGACAGGGCAGACCTGAACACTGAAGCTTTCTTT. The chain joins TRBV23-1 to TRBJ1-1, with TRBD1 identical over 9 bases. TRBV23-1 is assigned to the ORF class and has an uncertain function. The CDR3 runs to 20 residues. V gave up 0 bases and J gave up 0 bases; unmatched junction bases: 14.

In this sample, this clonotype turned up a few times. The chain recombines TRBV5-1 with TRBJ1-1; D is uncertain. Germline-derived CDR1 and CDR2 are SGHRS and YFSETQ. Trimming pared 1 base from V and 3 bases from J, leaving 4 bases between. CDR3 length: 12 amino acids. The CDR3 spells CASSLSDTEAFF. The CDR3 coding sequence is TGCGCCAGCAGCTTGTCCGACACTGAAGCTTTCTTT.

The chain joins TRBV29-1 to TRBJ2-7; TRBD2 aligns across 9 bases. The CDR3 consists of 13 residues. CDR1 and CDR2 (germline): SQVTM, ANQGSEA. V was clipped by 7 bases and J by 5 bases; unmatched bases: 9. CDR3 sequence: CSASLAGFDEQYF. The CDR3 DNA reads TGCAGCGCCTCGCTAGCGGGATTCGACGAGCAGTACTTC.

This clonotype occurred many times. The rearrangement joins TRBV10-3 to TRBJ2-1; D gene uncertain. This CDR3 has 14 residues. V was pared by 0 bases and J by 7 bases, with 10 bases between. Germline values: CDR1 ENHRY, CDR2 SYGVKD. Here the CDR3 reads CAISESSSGNEQFF. In DNA, the CDR3 is TGTGCCATCAGTGAGTCTAGTTCTGGGAATGAGCAGTTCTTC.

This clonotype was counted ten times or more. The V call is TRBV7-9, the J call TRBJ2-5, with TRBD2 as a possible D gene (6 bases). CDR3 length equals 14 residues. The V gene lost 5 bases and the J gene lost 5 bases, with 15 bases spanning the gap. The germline V gene has CDR1 SEHNR and CDR2 FQNEAQ (reference sequence). CDR3 sequence: CASSEGGEGETQYF. CDR3 DNA: TGTGCCAGCAGCGAGGGAGGAGAGGGGGAGACCCAGTACTTC.

In this sample, this clonotype turned up many times. The chain joins TRBV12-3 or TRBV12-4 to TRBJ1-2, with D perhaps matching TRBD1 (6 bases). This CDR3 region has 15 residues. Trimming stripped 5 bases from V and 1 base from J, with 14 bases between. The DNA of the CDR3 is TGTGCCAGCAGTCCTACAGGGTTGGTTAACTATGGCTACACCTTC. It is translated as CASSPTGLVNYGYTF.

This clonotype occurred many times. V gene TRBV7-8 combines with J gene TRBJ1-4; 7 bases are a match to TRBD1. The CDR3 is 15 residues long. Germline V gene sequence: CDR1 SGHVS, CDR2 FQNEAQ. Trimming removed 4 bases from V and 3 bases from J; junction bases left unmatched: 5. The CDR3: CASSWTGQANEKLFF. The CDR3 nucleotides read TGTGCCAGCAGCTGGACAGGACAGGCTAATGAAAAACTGTTTTTT.

A word on this clonotype: A much larger clone lies one base from this, so it may be a read error. In DNA form, the CDR3 reads TGTGCCAGCAGCCTGGGGCAGGGGCTTGAAGCTTCCTTT. It codes for CASSLGQGLEASF. The chain is built from TRBV3-1 and TRBJ1-1; a weak D match, TRBD1 (6 bases). The CDR3 totals 13 residues. The germline CDR1 and CDR2 sequences are LGHDT and YNNKEL (reference sequence).